This is a list of T cell receptor beta chains from one sample in a study of T-cell reconstitution after alpha-beta-depleted transplantation in children. From the PCR reads, TCRdb called clonotypes with MiXCR, one entry per CDR3 protein. The sample lists 98,000 or so distinct CDR3 sequences; about 6% were seen once. Here the sequenced sample was PBMCs, mostly from graft donor cells, taken 360 days after TCRalphabeta/CD19-depleted stem cell transplant. The origin of the receptors is a male patient between 2 and 15 years old who had a stem cell transplant for acute lymphoblastic leukemia, so the T cells may come from the graft donor. The CDR3 runs from the conserved cysteine through the conserved F or W. A D gene is named only where the DNA matches it firmly. Clone size is shown for a subset of rows, as once, few, many or a class of expanded clone.

D gene	V gene	J gene	clone size	CDR3 protein	CDR3 DNA
NA	TRBV11-2	TRBJ2-1	many	CASSFSGVVEEQFF	TGTGCCAGCAGCTTCTCAGGGGTGGTAGAAGAGCAGTTCTTC
TRBD2	TRBV28	TRBJ2-1	many	CASSTLAFSSYNEQFF	TGTGCCAGCAGCACACTAGCGTTTAGCTCCTACAATGAGCAGTTCTTC
NA	TRBV9	TRBJ2-3	many	CASSVWERSTDTQYF	TGTGCCAGCAGCGTGTGGGAAAGGAGCACAGATACGCAGTATTTT
NA	TRBV4-1	TRBJ2-7	NA	CASSQARQNAAYEQYF	TGCGCCAGCAGCCAAGCACGTCAGAATGCGGCCTACGAGCAGTACTTC
NA	TRBV6-5	TRBJ1-1	many	CASSYTSGVNTEAFF	TGTGCCAGCAGTTACACGTCAGGTGTGAACACTGAAGCTTTCTTT
TRBD1	TRBV11-1	TRBJ2-5	NA	CASSFGPHITGQVQETQYF	TGTGCCAGCAGCTTCGGGCCTCATATTACGGGACAGGTCCAAGAGACCCAGTACTTC
TRBD1	TRBV7-6	TRBJ2-3	NA	CASSLAFRTGVGLDTQYF	TGTGCCAGCAGCTTAGCGTTCCGAACAGGGGTGGGGTTGGATACGCAGTATTTT
NA	TRBV5-6	TRBJ2-1	NA	CASSLGLEGLGNEQFF	TGTGCCAGCAGCTTGGGTCTAGAGGGCTTAGGCAATGAGCAGTTCTTC
NA	TRBV10-3	TRBJ1-2	many	CAIRTAGIYGYTF	TGTGCCATCAGGACGGCAGGAATCTATGGCTACACCTTC
TRBD1	TRBV15	TRBJ2-7	NA	CATSGWDRVNEQYF	TGTGCCACCAGCGGATGGGACAGGGTAAACGAGCAGTACTTC
NA	TRBV7-2	TRBJ1-2	many	CASSDPGHFTGGYTF	TGTGCCAGCAGCGATCCGGGACACTTTACTGGGGGCTACACCTTC
NA	TRBV11-2	TRBJ2-1	few	CASSPRLGGRHNEQFF	TGTGCCAGCAGTCCAAGACTAGGAGGTCGGCACAATGAGCAGTTCTTC
TRBD2	TRBV7-2	TRBJ2-1	NA	CTSSERLAGIIYNEQFF	TGTACCAGCAGCGAGAGACTAGCGGGGATAATATACAATGAGCAGTTCTTC
NA	TRBV7-6	TRBJ2-2	many	CASSPLLPGELFF	TGTGCCAGCAGCCCTCTCTTGCCCGGGGAGCTGTTTTTT
NA	TRBV7-9	TRBJ2-5	few	CASSLAMEETQYF	TGTGCCAGCAGTCTAGCGATGGAAGAGACCCAGTACTTC
NA	TRBV20-1	TRBJ2-7	NA	CSARDLGGYEQYF	TGCAGTGCTAGAGACCTGGGCGGCTACGAGCAGTACTTC
NA	TRBV9	TRBJ1-2	many	CASSVGGRGYTF	TGTGCCAGCAGCGTGGGGGGCCGGGGCTACACCTTC
NA	TRBV6-2/TRBV6-3	TRBJ2-7	few	CASSPRPQGMGNEQYF	TGTGCCAGCAGCCCCCGTCCCCAGGGAATGGGGAACGAGCAGTACTTC
TRBD2	TRBV20-1	TRBJ2-7	many	CSAAQLAGPYEQYF	TGCAGTGCCGCCCAACTAGCGGGACCATACGAGCAGTACTTC
NA	TRBV29-1	TRBJ2-7	NA	CSVSSRGLYEQYF	TGCAGCGTTTCCAGTCGGGGGCTGTACGAGCAGTACTTC
NA	TRBV25-1	TRBJ2-4	NA	CASSESDSLAKNIQYF	TGTGCCAGCAGTGAATCCGACAGCCTAGCCAAAAACATTCAGTACTTC
TRBD2	TRBV7-9	TRBJ2-7	few	CSSSFTGGTYEQYF	TGTTCCAGCAGCTTTACGGGAGGCACCTACGAGCAGTACTTC
NA	TRBV28	TRBJ1-5	few	CARMPDKRDNQPQHF	TGTGCCAGGATGCCGGACAAAAGGGACAATCAGCCCCAGCATTTT
TRBD2	TRBV7-9	TRBJ2-7	few	CASTVTSGRYEQYF	TGTGCCAGCACCGTAACTAGCGGGAGATACGAGCAGTACTTC
TRBD1	TRBV11-1	TRBJ2-6	NA	CASSFLWGTEASGANVLTF	TGTGCCAGCAGCTTCCTGTGGGGGACAGAAGCCTCTGGGGCCAACGTCCTGACTTTC
NA	TRBV10-3	TRBJ2-7	many	CAISESGGIFYEQYF	TGTGCCATCAGTGAGTCGGGAGGAATTTTCTACGAGCAGTACTTC
NA	TRBV7-9	TRBJ1-1	few	CASSLYDTYTEAFF	TGTGCCAGCAGCTTATATGATACCTACACTGAAGCTTTCTTT
TRBD2	TRBV7-9	TRBJ2-4	NA	CASSLPGTSGRINIQYF	TGTGCCAGCAGCTTACCCGGGACTAGCGGGAGGATAAACATTCAGTACTTC
NA	TRBV28	TRBJ2-1	few	CASSLRTAPEQFF	TGTGCCAGCAGTCTACGGACTGCGCCGGAGCAGTTCTTC
TRBD1	TRBV6-1	TRBJ2-2	many	CASSERTGGTGELFF	TGTGCCAGCAGTGAACGGACAGGGGGCACCGGGGAGCTGTTTTTT
NA	TRBV4-2	TRBJ2-1	few	CASSQVGSSYNEQFF	TGTGCCAGCAGCCAAGTAGGGAGCTCCTACAATGAGCAGTTCTTC
NA	TRBV2	TRBJ2-3	NA	CASCSSREQLRVGDTQYF	TGTGCCAGCTGTTCATCCCGGGAGCAGCTGAGGGTTGGAGATACGCAGTATTTT
NA	TRBV9	TRBJ1-6	few	CASSPSGTGQNSPLHF	TGTGCCAGCAGCCCCTCTGGTACAGGGCAAAATTCACCCCTCCACTTT
NA	TRBV29-1	TRBJ2-7	many	CSVNGTPRGNEQYF	TGCAGCGTAAACGGGACACCCCGGGGGAACGAGCAGTACTTC
NA	TRBV12-3/TRBV12-4	TRBJ2-1	many	CASRDRTYNEQFF	TGTGCCAGCAGGGACAGAACCTACAATGAGCAGTTCTTC
NA	TRBV12-3/TRBV12-4	TRBJ2-5	many	CASSLGSHVKF	TGTGCCAGCAGTTTAGGGTCGCACGTAAAGTTC
TRBD2	TRBV27	TRBJ2-7	few	CASRLVGEGTYEQYF	TGTGCCAGCAGACTTGTAGGGGAGGGGACCTACGAGCAGTACTTC
TRBD2	TRBV7-6	TRBJ2-1	NA	CASSFQAGGPSSYNEQFF	TGTGCCAGCAGCTTTCAAGCGGGAGGGCCGAGCTCCTACAATGAGCAGTTCTTC
NA	TRBV24-1	TRBJ2-1	many	CATSGSQGGASSYNEQFF	TGTGCCACCAGTGGTTCCCAGGGTGGGGCGAGCTCCTACAATGAGCAGTTCTTC
TRBD1	TRBV7-9	TRBJ2-6	many	CASSFKGAGANVLTF	TGTGCCAGCAGCTTCAAGGGGGCAGGGGCCAACGTCCTGACTTTC
TRBD1	TRBV2	TRBJ1-2	many	CAVKTGVEGYTF	TGTGCCGTTAAGACAGGGGTGGAGGGCTACACCTTC
NA	TRBV28	TRBJ2-6	many	CASSLTPGRTHSGANVLTF	TGTGCCAGCAGCCTTACACCGGGACGGACCCACTCTGGGGCCAACGTCCTGACTTTC
NA	TRBV6-1	TRBJ1-2	few	CASKSYRYPYGYTF	TGTGCCAGCAAGTCTTACAGGTACCCCTATGGCTACACCTTC
NA	TRBV12-5	TRBJ2-5	NA	CASGRRETQYF	TGTGCTAGTGGTAGGCGGGAGACCCAGTACTTC
TRBD1	TRBV27	TRBJ2-7	NA	CASSFGQEVQYF	TGTGCCAGCAGTTTTGGACAGGAGGTGCAGTACTTC
NA	TRBV6-1	TRBJ1-1	many	CASSGQPNTEAFF	TGTGCCAGCAGTGGGCAGCCGAACACTGAAGCTTTCTTT
NA	TRBV29-1	TRBJ2-7	many	CSVRPDSSYEQYF	TGCAGCGTTCGTCCTGACAGCTCCTACGAGCAGTACTTC
NA	TRBV2	TRBJ1-1	many	CASSGGGTEAFF	TGTGCCAGCAGTGGTGGAGGAACTGAAGCTTTCTTT